The 7 T cell receptor beta chains below were found in one sample sequenced in a study of blood T cell repertoires in COVID-19. TCRdb keeps only in-frame clones here, not all; method: immunoSEQ multiplex PCR. The sample holds under 250,000 clones, 70% to 85% seen once. The sample was peripheral blood. These receptors originate from a man of 80 years or more with acute or convalescent COVID-19.

V usage is TRBV18 and J usage is TRBJ2-5; D unresolved. This CDR3 region has 13 residues. The V end lost 2 bases, the J end lost 3 bases, and 7 bases lay between the germline ends. Germline CDR1 reads KGHSH; CDR2 reads LQKENI. CDR3 coding DNA: TGTGCCAGCTCACCAAAGTCGGAAGAGACCCAGTACTTC. Protein sequence: CASSPKSEETQYF.

Points on this clone: This specimen includes other DNA sequences encoding the same CDR3. The chain links TRBV12-3 or TRBV12-4 to TRBJ2-7; the D is unclear. The CDR3 length is 11 residues. V was shortened by 4 bases and J by 4 bases, with 5 bases between the two germline ends. CDR3 coding DNA: TGTGCCAGCAGTTCCCTTTACGAGCAGTACTTC. As protein: CASSSLYEQYF.

This rearrangement joins TRBV5-1 to TRBJ2-7; TRBD1 aligns across 9 bases. The CDR3 sequence is 15 residues long. Trimming removed 3 bases from V and 3 bases from J; junction bases left unmatched: 7. CDR1 and CDR2 (germline): SGHRS, YFSETQ. The CDR3 spells CASSYGTGTIYEQYF. The DNA for the CDR3 is TGCGCCAGCAGCTACGGGACAGGGACTATCTACGAGCAGTACTTC.

The chain recombines TRBV24-1 with TRBJ1-5; the match to TRBD1 covers 12 bases. The CDR3 is 15 amino acids. Germline trimming cut 10 bases from V and 2 bases from J; bases unmatched to any gene: 5. Looked up from germline, CDR1 is KGHDR and CDR2 is SFDVKD. CDR3 sequence reads: CATGTGGAGNQPQHF. The CDR3 coding sequence is TGTGCCACTGGGACAGGGGGCGCGGGCAATCAGCCCCAGCATTTT.

The chain employs TRBV24-1 and TRBJ2-2, with 7 bases fitting TRBD2. Germline CDR1 is KGHDR and CDR2 is SFDVKD. The CDR3 runs to 20 residues. Trimming removed 3 bases from V and 3 bases from J; junction bases left unmatched: 18. CDR3 in amino acids: CATSDPRSSPERGYTGELFF. The CDR3 nucleotides read TGTGCCACCAGTGATCCTAGATCCAGCCCTGAGCGGGGTTACACCGGGGAGCTGTTTTTT.

The chain is built from TRBV7-3 and TRBJ2-1; 11 nucleotides align to TRBD2. J was trimmed by 5 bases and V by 3 bases; bases with no gene match: 3. Germline loops: CDR1 SGHTA, CDR2 FQGTGA. The CDR3 contains 15 residues. In DNA form, the CDR3 reads TGTGCCAGCAGCTTGGGACTAGCGGTTAACAATGAGCAGTTCTTC. Protein: CASSLGLAVNNEQFF.

The chain carries TRBV3-1 (or the pseudogene TRBV3-2) and TRBJ1-1; TRBD1 matches 9 bases. The germline V gene has CDR1 LGHDT and CDR2 YNNKEL (reference sequence). The CDR3 is made up of 16 amino acids. J gave up 2 bases and V 4 bases, and 8 bases lay outside the gene matches. The CDR3 reads CASSPLTGQGNTEAFF. DNA for the CDR3: TGTGCCAGCAGCCCGCTCACGGGACAGGGTAACACTGAAGCTTTCTTT.